The next 5 T cell receptor beta chains were all read from a single sample in a study of blood T cell repertoires in COVID-19. Profiling relied on immunoSEQ multiplex PCR, and the TCRdb table lists in-frame clones only, not all of them. The sample comprises 120,000 or so clones, approximately 79% of which are singletons, and about 2.5% rests with the top ten. Input material: peripheral blood. These receptors came from a man in his forties or fifties with acute or convalescent COVID-19.

The chain joins TRBV24-1 to TRBJ2-3; maybe TRBD2 (6 bases). The ends were cut back, 0 bases at V and 0 bases at J, with 9 bases in the middle. Germline V CDR1 and CDR2: KGHDR, SFDVKD. The CDR3 sequence is 16 residues long. CDR3 amino acids: CATSDLSSGSTDTQYF. CDR3 sequence (DNA): TGTGCCACCAGTGATTTGAGTAGCGGTAGCACAGATACGCAGTATTTT.

J is TRBJ2-1 and V is TRBV5-1, with D unresolved. V gave up 3 bases and J gave up 4 bases, with 14 bases separating them. The CDR3 is made up of 15 amino acids. Germline loops: CDR1 SGHRS, CDR2 YFSETQ. CDR3 loop: CASSSSRRYYNEQFF. CDR3 in DNA: TGCGCCAGCAGCTCGAGCAGGCGATATTACAATGAGCAGTTCTTC.

The CDR3 spells CASSLMGEVHGYTF. The CDR3 DNA is TGTGCCAGCAGCTTAATGGGGGAGGTCCATGGCTACACCTTC. The chain uses TRBV7-2 and TRBJ1-2, with D possibly being TRBD1 (5 bases). Trimming took 2 bases from V and 6 from J, leaving 13 bases between them. Looked up from germline, CDR1 is SGHTA and CDR2 is FQGNSA. The CDR3 sequence is 14 residues long.

This clone turned up a few times. V usage is TRBV5-1 and J usage is TRBJ1-4; TRBD1 matches at 8 bases. V shed 0 bases, J shed 4 bases, and the junction held 2 bases outside the gene matches. The CDR3 sequence is 15 residues long. CDR1 is SGHRS, CDR2 YFSETQ, per germline. CDR3 DNA: TGCGCCAGCAGCTTGGGCGACAGGGGTAATGAAAAACTGTTTTTT. Its translation is CASSLGDRGNEKLFF.

This sequence joins TRBV7-5 and TRBJ2-7; TRBD2 is the table's D call and was not checked against the DNA. TRBV7-5 is classified as a pseudogene. CDR3 length: 18 amino acids. CDR3 in DNA: TGTGTCAGAAGCCGACGGACTAGCGGGGGGGCTGGCTCCTACGAGCAGTACTTC. Amino acid sequence: CVRSRRTSGGAGSYEQYF.